This TCR beta chain was retrieved from a study of cytomegalovirus exposure and HLA in healthy donors. Primers included in the PCR were 60 Vbeta and 13 Jbeta primers. Clones were read by immunoSEQ multiplex PCR, and TCRdb kept only the in-frame ones, dropping some. The repertoire has some 120,000 clones, 74% of them found once; the top ten carry approximately 2%. All the people who gave samples were healthy bone marrow donors. This clone was picked up one time. The sample comprised PBMCs. This clonotype was obtained from a human donor in good health.

As DNA, the CDR3 is TGTGCCAGCAGCATACAGGTTCTGAATTCACCCCTCCACTTT. The encoded protein is CASSIQVLNSPLHF. The V call is TRBV11-1, the J call TRBJ1-6; weak D call: TRBD1 (5 bases). CDR1 and CDR2 from the germline V gene are SGHAT and FQDESV (reference sequence). The CDR3 covers 14 residues. Trimming took 5 bases from V and 7 from J, leaving 12 bases between them.